The 13 T cell receptor beta chains in this list originate from one sample, sequenced in a study of T cell repertoires in cytomegalovirus infection. These receptors lack a known antigen. Each CDR3 protein is one row after TCRdb ran MiXCR on the reads. The sample comprises some 350,000 distinct CDR3 sequences, roughly 34% of which are singletons, and 13% rests with the top ten. The sequences come from cultured PBMCs, collected from culture after CMV antigen stimulation. The receptors were gathered from a human donor in good health (CMV status not recorded). Some clones in this sample may be carry-over from other donors' samples.

This clonotype was found many times. The chain recombines TRBV12-3 or TRBV12-4 with TRBJ1-5; maybe TRBD1 (6 bases). Between the trimmed V and J ends, which lost 6 bases and 5 bases, there was a span of 11 bases. The CDR3 sequence is 13 residues long. The CDR3 nucleotides read TGTGCCAGCAGCCTGAGGGGGGATCAGCCCCAGCATTTT. Its protein product is CASSLRGDQPQHF.

This clonotype was counted a single time. This may stem from a read error, because a much larger clone lies one nucleotide away. The rearrangement links TRBV7-2 to TRBJ1-6; D is unresolved. Germline V gives CDR1 SGHTA, CDR2 FQGNSA. The CDR3 is made up of 14 amino acids. The germline V and J ends were trimmed by 3 bases and 9 bases, with 12 bases remaining between them. CDR3 protein: CASSLEPPLSPLHF. The CDR3 nucleotides are TGTGCCAGCAGCTTGGAACCACCGCTTTCACCCCTCCACTTT. Supplemented by reference TRBV7-2 and TRBJ1-6, the full variable domain reads GAGVSQSPSNKVTEKGKDVELRCDPISGHTALYWYRQSLGQGLEFLIYFQGNSAPDKSGLPSDRFSAERTGGSVSTLTIQRTQQEDSAVYLCASSLEPPLSPLHFGNGTRLTVT.

This clonotype came up many times. J is TRBJ2-1 and V is TRBV28; 10 nucleotides agree with TRBD2. V lost 10 bases to trimming and J lost 9 bases; unmatched junction nucleotides: 15. Germline loops: CDR1 MDHEN, CDR2 SYDVKM. CDR3 size: 15 residues. CDR3 bases: TGTGCCACGGGGACGATAGCGGGAGGAACAGGTGAGCAGTTCTTC. Translation gives CATGTIAGGTGEQFF.

V gene TRBV6-8 combines with J gene TRBJ2-1; 7 nucleotides line up with TRBD2. Germline assignment: CDR1 MNHGY and CDR2 SAAAGT. V was pared by 2 bases and J by 4 bases, with 11 bases of the junction left unmatched. CDR3 length equals 17 residues. CDR3 sequence (DNA): TGTGCCAGCAGTTACCCTAGGGACCAGCGGGGATACAATGAGCAGTTCTTC. Protein: CASSYPRDQRGYNEQFF.

The chain links TRBV28 to TRBJ2-1, with TRBD2 identical over 16 bases. The germline gives CDR1 MDHEN, CDR2 SYDVKM. CDR3 size: 17 residues. The V and J ends lost 5 bases and 8 bases, in that order; junction bases with no gene match: 9. The CDR3, as DNA: TGTGCCAGCAGTCCGGAGGGACTAGCGGGAGGGCCGGATGAGCAGTTCTTC. This translates into CASSPEGLAGGPDEQFF.

The rearrangement joins TRBV7-9 to TRBJ1-5, with D maybe TRBD1 (5 bases). In germline, CDR1 is SEHNR, CDR2 FQNEAQ (reference sequence). This CDR3 contains 14 residues. V dropped 8 bases and J dropped 4 bases, with 15 bases sitting between them. In DNA, the CDR3 is TGTGCCAGCCCCGGGACGGTGCGAAATCAGCCCCAGCATTTT. This gives the protein CASPGTVRNQPQHF.

This chain links TRBV20-1 with TRBJ1-6, with TRBD1 matching 9 bases. In germline, CDR1 is DFQATT, CDR2 SNEGSKA (reference sequence). The length of the CDR3 is 15 residues. Germline trimming cut 0 bases from V and 9 bases from J; bases unmatched to any gene: 6. The CDR3 region has the DNA TGCAGTGCTAGAGATGGAGGGACAGGGAGTTCACCCCTCCACTTT. Protein: CSARDGGTGSSPLHF.

This chain uses TRBV20-1 with TRBJ2-1; 7 bases line up with TRBD2. This CDR3 region has 11 residues. Germline CDR1 and CDR2: DFQATT and SNEGSKA (reference sequence). With V trimmed by 5 bases and J by 8 bases, 3 bases remained unmatched. The CDR3 DNA follows: TGCAGTGCTGGACTAGAGCATGAGCAGTTCTTC. Encoded protein: CSAGLEHEQFF.

The rearrangement links TRBV6-1 to TRBJ1-5; D is perhaps TRBD1 (5 bases). The length of the CDR3 is 12 residues. Germline CDR1 MNHNS, CDR2 SASEGT. Between the trimmed V and J ends, which lost 6 bases and 4 bases, there was a span of 7 bases. The CDR3 loop is CASRQDNQPQHF. The CDR3 nucleotides are TGTGCCAGCAGACAGGATAATCAGCCCCAGCATTTT.

For this clonotype: A much bigger clone sits one base away, suggesting this may be a read error. The rearrangement links TRBV12-3 or TRBV12-4 to TRBJ2-5; a weak D match, TRBD2 (5 bases). The V and J ends lost 5 bases and 2 bases respectively, with 12 bases between them. The CDR3 is 14 residues long. The CDR3 coding sequence is TGTGCCAGCAGTGTACGGACTGAGCAAGAGACCCAGTACTTC. It yields the protein CASSVRTEQETQYF.

This clonotype was counted between two and nine times. V gene TRBV7-2 combines with J gene TRBJ2-3; a weak D match, TRBD1 (5 bases). The CDR3 contains 16 residues. V gave up 4 bases and J gave up 4 bases, with 18 bases separating them. Germline CDR1 reads SGHTA; CDR2 reads FQGNSA. The CDR3 reads CASSSTDIPGPDTQYF. In DNA form, the CDR3 reads TGTGCCAGCAGCTCCACGGACATCCCAGGACCAGATACGCAGTATTTT.

In DNA, the CDR3 is TGTGCCAGCACCCGTGTAGCGTCGGGGGCCTACAATGAGCAGTTCTTC. Its translation: CASTRVASGAYNEQFF. The V call is TRBV28, the J call TRBJ2-1, with TRBD2 as a possible D gene (6 bases). There are 16 residues in the CDR3. Trimming shortened V by 7 bases and J by 2 bases, and 18 bases separated the two germline ends. CDR1 and CDR2 (germline): MDHEN, SYDVKM.

This clonotype was observed a few times. The chain combines TRBV4-1 with TRBJ2-3; either TRBD1 or TRBD2 may supply D (6 bases each). V lost 0 bases, J lost 1 base, and 11 bases lay in between. CDR1 MGHRA and CDR2 YSYEKL come from the germline V gene. The CDR3 has 16 amino acids. The CDR3 region is CASSQESGGRTDTQYF. In DNA, the CDR3 is TGCGCCAGCAGCCAAGAATCCGGGGGCCGCACAGATACGCAGTATTTT.